A single sample is the source of the 14 T cell receptor beta chains below, sequenced in a study of T cells in Graves' hyperthyroidism and ophthalmopathy. There were TCR beta CDR3 regions amplified from RNA transcripts. The TCR CDR3 first-round RT-PCR relied on the HTBI primer set. From the multiplex PCR reads, TCRdb called clonotypes with MiXCR, one entry per CDR3 protein. The sample lists 250,000 or so distinct CDR3 sequences, about 16% occurring once. The sequencing sample was made of blood. These receptors were obtained from a woman aged 45-65 years with Graves' hyperthyroidism that later progressed to Graves' ophthalmopathy.

This clonotype was detected many times. The CDR3 is CASSVGTTVETQYF. The CDR3 nucleotides are TGCGCCAGCAGTGTCGGCACAACCGTTGAGACCCAGTACTTC. The chain couples TRBV10-2 to TRBJ2-5; D remains ambiguous. Germline V gene sequence: CDR1 WSHSY, CDR2 SAAADI. The CDR3 totals 14 residues. V lost 4 bases to trimming and J lost 5 bases, with 14 bases between them.

Ten or more counts support this clonotype. The chain uses TRBV5-1 and TRBJ2-3; TRBD2 matches at 15 bases. The junction had 6 bases not matched to a gene; V was cut back by 0 bases and J by 4 bases. Germline values: CDR1 SGHRS, CDR2 YFSETQ. This CDR3 has 18 amino acids. The DNA for the CDR3 is TGCGCCAGCAGCTTGGGTGGACTAGCGGGAGGGCCCCCAGATACGCAGTATTTT. Protein: CASSLGGLAGGPPDTQYF.

The CDR3: CASSVRGGAMEDTQYF. Written as DNA, the CDR3 is TGTGCCAGCAGCGTACGGGGGGGGGCAATGGAAGATACGCAGTATTTT. The rearrangement uses TRBV9 and TRBJ2-3; 8 bases are shared with TRBD2. Germline trimming cut 1 base from V and 5 bases from J; bases unmatched to any gene: 9. Germline V gene sequence: CDR1 SGDLS, CDR2 YYNGEE. The CDR3 runs to 16 residues.

This clonotype has ten or more counts. J is TRBJ1-5 and V is TRBV5-5, with D unclear. Per germline, CDR1 SGHKS and CDR2 YYEKEE (reference sequence). Trimming left V 2 bases short and J 1 base short, with 7 bases between. The CDR3 consists of 14 residues. The CDR3 here is CASSLMGSNQPQHF. The CDR3 nucleotides read TGTGCCAGCAGCTTAATGGGGAGCAATCAGCCCCAGCATTTT.

There are many counts of this clonotype. This chain links TRBV4-2 with TRBJ2-3, with 7 bases lining up with TRBD2. This CDR3 has 15 amino acids. V lost 0 bases and J lost 3; bases outside the gene matches: 3. Germline-derived CDR1 and CDR2 are LGHNA and YNFKEQ. In nucleotides, the CDR3 is TGTGCCAGCAGCCAAGAAGCTAGCGGAACAGATACGCAGTATTTT. Residues: CASSQEASGTDTQYF.

As for this clonotype: A much larger clone lies a single base off, so this may be a read error. This sequence joins TRBV30 and TRBJ1-2, with 9 nucleotides matching TRBD1. Germline V gene data show CDR1 as GTSNPN and CDR2 as SVGIG (reference sequence). J gave up 9 bases and V 3 bases, and 8 bases lay outside the gene matches. The CDR3 spans 13 residues. The CDR3 sequence is CAWRGQGADSYTF. The CDR3 DNA reads TGTGCCTGGAGGGGACAGGGTGCGGATAGCTACACCTTC.

This clonotype was picked up many times. This chain uses TRBV11-2 with TRBJ1-6; D unclear. CDR1 is SGHAT and CDR2 is FQNNGV in the germline V gene. The CDR3 has 12 amino acids. The V and J ends lost 3 bases and 9 bases respectively, with 6 bases between them. The CDR3 here is CASSFWASPLHF. The DNA for the CDR3 is TGTGCCAGCAGCTTTTGGGCTTCACCCCTCCACTTT.

This clonotype was seen at least ten times. The chain is built from TRBV28 and TRBJ2-5; 14 bases line up with TRBD2. This CDR3 has 16 residues. V gave up 4 bases and J gave up 4 bases; unmatched junction bases: 5. Germline V lookup: CDR1 MDHEN, CDR2 SYDVKM. This chain's CDR3 is CASSSRTSGRLETQYF. The CDR3 nucleotides are TGTGCCAGCAGTTCCCGGACTAGCGGGAGGTTAGAGACCCAGTACTTC.

V and J are TRBV10-1 and TRBJ2-2; 8 bases map to TRBD2. Germline assignment: CDR1 WNHNN and CDR2 SYGVQD (reference sequence). Trimming cost V 2 bases and J 5 bases; bases outside gene matches: 1. This CDR3 comprises 14 residues. The CDR3 region is CASSETGGTGELFF. DNA for the CDR3: TGCGCCAGCAGTGAGACGGGGGGGACCGGGGAGCTGTTTTTT.

This clonotype was picked up many times. This rearrangement joins TRBV2 to TRBJ2-5; D gene uncertain. Trimming removed 6 bases at V and 0 bases at J, with 11 bases between. From germline, CDR1 is SNHLY and CDR2 FYNNEI. CDR3 length: 14 residues. In DNA form, the CDR3 reads TGTGCCAGCAGCCCCGACTGGGACCAAGAGACCCAGTACTTC. Protein product: CASSPDWDQETQYF.

This clonotype was observed many times. The J gene is TRBJ1-3, the V gene TRBV7-9, with TRBD1 as a possible D gene (5 bases). Germline V gene data show CDR1 as SEHNR and CDR2 as FQNEAQ (reference sequence). This CDR3 is 15 amino acids long. V gave up 6 bases and J gave up 1 base, with 13 bases separating them. CDR3 amino acids: CASRGREESGNTIYF. The CDR3 coding sequence is TGTGCCAGCAGGGGACGTGAGGAATCTGGAAACACCATATATTTT.

Points on this clonotype: A much larger clone lies a single base off, so this may be a read error. Since the CDR3 does not end with the conserved phenylalanine or tryptophan, this likely comes from a read error. The chain links TRBV29-1 to TRBJ1-5, with 7 bases lining up with TRBD1. Trimming cost V 4 bases and J 5 bases; bases outside gene matches: 2. The CDR3 has 12 amino acids. Germline-derived CDR1 and CDR2 are SQVTM and ANQGSEA. The CDR3 spells CSVGGTDQPQHL. Written as DNA, the CDR3 is TGCAGCGTTGGTGGGACAGATCAGCCCCAGCATCTT.

This clonotype was recorded a few times. The chain employs TRBV4-1 and TRBJ2-5, with D tentatively TRBD2 (6 bases). Per the germline V gene, CDR1 is MGHRA and CDR2 is YSYEKL. CDR3 size: 15 residues. V was trimmed by 0 bases and J by 5 bases, leaving 13 bases between them. The CDR3 DNA follows: TGCGCCAGCAGCCAAGATTCGGGAGTGTATGAGACCCAGTACTTC. It codes for CASSQDSGVYETQYF.

There are many counts of this clonotype. The J gene is TRBJ1-1, the V gene TRBV7-8, with D perhaps matching TRBD1 (5 bases). V shed 1 base and J shed 10 bases, with 10 bases lying between them. Germline CDR1 is SGHVS and CDR2 is FQNEAQ. This CDR3 has 12 residues. The CDR3 nucleotides are TGTGCCAGCAGCTTAGATGGGGGGGTAGCTTTCTTT. Amino acid sequence: CASSLDGGVAFF.